A single sample gave rise to the 32 T cell receptor beta chains below, sequenced in a study of blood T cell repertoires in COVID-19. Using immunoSEQ multiplex PCR, the repertoire was profiled, and TCRdb retains in-frame clones only, with some absent. The table shows fewer than 180,000 clones, with 84% occurring only once. Sequences were obtained from peripheral blood. The receptors derive from a man between 65 and 80 years old with acute or convalescent COVID-19.

The rearrangement links TRBV11-2 to TRBJ2-3; a possible D gene is TRBD2 (5 bases). Per germline, CDR1 SGHAT and CDR2 FQNNGV. V was cut by 10 bases and J by 3 bases, with 20 bases left in between. CDR3 length equals 15 residues. The CDR3 DNA is TGTGCCACCGGCCGTGCGGGCGGCTGGACAGATACGCAGTATTTT. Encoded protein: CATGRAGGWTDTQYF.

This clone was detected ten times or more. The rearrangement uses TRBV18 and TRBJ1-6, with 8 bases that match TRBD1. V lost 4 bases to trimming and J lost 9 bases; unmatched junction nucleotides: 11. Germline V gene lookup returns CDR1 KGHSH and CDR2 LQKENI. CDR3 size: 16 residues. Here the CDR3 reads CASSRTGTGNFSPLHF. The CDR3 region has the DNA TGTGCCAGCTCACGGACCGGGACAGGAAATTTTTCACCCCTCCACTTT.

CDR3 region: CASSLIPWGVGQPQHF. CDR3 bases: TGTGCCAGCAGTTTGATTCCTTGGGGCGTCGGTCAGCCCCAGCATTTT. The V and J genes are TRBV28 and TRBJ1-5; a possible D gene is TRBD1 (5 bases). This CDR3 has 16 residues. V was shortened by 3 bases and J by 6 bases, with 18 bases between the two germline ends. Germline CDR1 is MDHEN and CDR2 is SYDVKM.

The rearrangement joins TRBV4-1 to TRBJ2-1; 12 positions agree with TRBD2. The CDR3 is 20 amino acids. Per germline, CDR1 MGHRA and CDR2 YSYEKL. V shed 1 base, J shed 1 base, and the junction held 11 bases outside the gene matches. In DNA form, the CDR3 reads TGCGCCAGCAGCCAAGCTTCAGGACTAGCGGGACACAGGTCCTACAATGAGCAGTTCTTC. Translation gives CASSQASGLAGHRSYNEQFF.

The chain couples TRBV6-4 to TRBJ2-7, with 8 bases identical to TRBD1. The V segment lost 9 bases and the J segment 3 bases; nucleotides outside the gene matches: 10. Per germline, CDR1 MRHNA and CDR2 SNTAGT. CDR3 length equals 14 residues. The CDR3 sequence is CARRPGQVNYEQYF. In nucleotides, the CDR3 is TGTGCCAGAAGACCGGGACAGGTAAACTACGAGCAGTACTTC.

The chain links TRBV6-1 to TRBJ1-2; possibly TRBD1 for D (5 bases). V was pared by 1 base and J by 8 bases, with 8 bases between. This CDR3 contains 12 residues. The V gene's germline CDR1 is MNHNS and CDR2 SASEGT. In nucleotides, the CDR3 is TGTGCCAGCAGTGAAGGGGGCCACGGCTACACCTTC. It yields the protein CASSEGGHGYTF.

The DNA for the CDR3 is TGTGCCAGCAGCGCGCAGGGTAACGGCTACACCTTC. Its protein is CASSAQGNGYTF. V gene TRBV9 combines with J gene TRBJ1-2, with D tentatively TRBD1 (5 bases). V was cut by 3 bases and J by 8 bases, with 11 bases left in between. Germline CDR1 is SGDLS and CDR2 is YYNGEE. The CDR3 contains 12 residues.

The chain joins TRBV5-1 to TRBJ2-3, with a possible D match to TRBD1 (7 bases). The length of the CDR3 is 16 residues. CDR1 SGHRS and CDR2 YFSETQ come from the germline V gene. Trimming took off 2 bases at V and 2 bases at J, with 15 bases between the two ends. The CDR3 nucleotides are TGCGCCAGCAGCTTCGACAGGGCGGGGTACACAGATACGCAGTATTTT. This gives the protein CASSFDRAGYTDTQYF.

The chain couples TRBV23-1 to TRBJ1-5; D possibly corresponds to TRBD1 (6 bases). TRBV23-1 is noted as an ORF with a role that remains uncertain. The germline V and J ends were trimmed by 2 bases and 7 bases, with 18 bases remaining between them. The CDR3 length is 16 residues. The CDR3 here is CASSQGLRGGCQPQHF. The CDR3, as DNA: TGCGCCAGCAGTCAAGGACTACGGGGGGGCTGCCAGCCCCAGCATTTT.

The chain has TRBV11-2 and TRBJ1-1; D might be TRBD1 (6 bases). V was cut by 0 bases and J by 5 bases, with 10 bases left in between. The CDR3 has 14 amino acids. Germline loops: CDR1 SGHAT, CDR2 FQNNGV. The CDR3 protein is CASSLDGTNTEAFF. CDR3 sequence (DNA): TGTGCCAGCAGCTTAGATGGGACAAATACTGAAGCTTTCTTT.

The gene calls are TRBV28 and TRBJ1-5, with 9 nucleotides matching TRBD1. The germline CDR1 and CDR2 sequences are MDHEN and SYDVKM. This CDR3 has 16 amino acids. The junction had 6 bases not matched to a gene; V was cut back by 4 bases and J by 2 bases. The CDR3 is CASSSIHRGRNQPQHF. CDR3 coding DNA: TGTGCCAGCAGTTCCATACACAGGGGGCGCAATCAGCCCCAGCATTTT.

The rearrangement uses TRBV13 and TRBJ1-6, with TRBD1 matching 8 bases. CDR3 length: 12 amino acids. V lost 5 bases to trimming and J lost 14 bases; unmatched junction nucleotides: 5. Germline V gene lookup returns CDR1 PRHDT and CDR2 FYEKMQ (reference sequence). CDR3 nucleotide sequence: TGTGCCAGCAGCATCGGACAGGGAGCCCTCCACTTT. Translation gives CASSIGQGALHF.

The rearrangement uses TRBV5-1 and TRBJ1-5; TRBD1 agrees at 10 bases. Germline V gene sequence: CDR1 SGHRS, CDR2 YFSETQ. The V gene end was trimmed by 4 bases and the J gene end by 3 bases; junction bases not matched to a gene: 7. This CDR3 has 16 amino acids. The CDR3: CASSPGTGDFNQPQHF. The CDR3 DNA reads as TGCGCCAGCAGCCCCGGGACAGGGGACTTCAATCAGCCCCAGCATTTT.

The chain carries TRBV6-5 and TRBJ2-7; 13 positions agree with TRBD2. The V gene's germline CDR1 is MNHEY and CDR2 SVGAGI. The trim removed 5 bases at V and 6 bases at J, leaving 7 bases unmatched. CDR3 length: 15 amino acids. The CDR3 spells CASSTSGRVVGEQYF. CDR3 in DNA: TGTGCCAGCAGTACTAGCGGGAGGGTAGTGGGCGAGCAGTACTTC.

The V call is TRBV14, the J call TRBJ2-1; a possible D gene is TRBD2 (5 bases). CDR3 length equals 16 residues. V gave up 1 base and J gave up 2 bases, with 12 bases separating them. CDR1 and CDR2 from the germline V gene are SGHDN and FVKESK. The CDR3 sequence is CASSQASRGTYNEQFF. In DNA, the CDR3 is TGTGCCAGCAGCCAAGCCTCCCGAGGGACCTACAATGAGCAGTTCTTC.

The J gene is TRBJ2-1, the V gene TRBV24-1; 10 bases agree with TRBD1. Germline V lookup: CDR1 KGHDR, CDR2 SFDVKD. CDR3 length: 18 amino acids. Trimming removed 2 bases from V and 5 bases from J; junction bases left unmatched: 11. The DNA of the CDR3 is TGTGCCACCAGTGATTCCCTTTTTCGGGACAGGGGTCACAATGAGCAGTTCTTC. This sequence encodes CATSDSLFRDRGHNEQFF.

In its sample, this clone was seen once. This chain joins TRBV5-1 and TRBJ1-6; 7 bases align to TRBD1. This CDR3 contains 15 residues. CDR1 SGHRS and CDR2 YFSETQ come from the germline V gene. After removal of 0 bases from V and 10 bases from J, the junction contained 7 bases not matched to a gene. The DNA of the CDR3 is TGCGCCAGCAGCTTGGCCGACAGGGTTTTATCACCCCTCCACTTT. Translation: CASSLADRVLSPLHF. Combining the CDR3 with reference TRBV5-1 and TRBJ1-6 gives the whole variable domain KAGVTQTPRYLIKTRGQQVTLSCSPISGHRSVSWYQQTPGQGLQFLFEYFSETQRNKGNFPGRFSGRQFSNSRSEMNVSTLELGDSALYLCASSLADRVLSPLHFGNGTRLTVT.

This chain joins TRBV12-3 or TRBV12-4 and TRBJ1-1; TRBD1 aligns across 7 bases. The CDR3 totals 12 residues. J was trimmed by 7 bases and V by 6 bases; bases with no gene match: 5. The CDR3 protein is CASRGQTIEAFF. DNA for the CDR3: TGTGCCAGCAGGGGACAGACGATTGAAGCTTTCTTT.

The genes are TRBV25-1 and TRBJ2-1; the match to TRBD2 covers 7 bases. The CDR3 runs 14 residues. Germline CDR1 MGHDK, CDR2 SYGVNS. The V gene end was trimmed by 6 bases and the J gene end by 0 bases; junction bases not matched to a gene: 2. The CDR3 bases are TGTGCCAGCAGGGGCGGGAGCTCCTACAATGAGCAGTTCTTC. This codes for CASRGGSSYNEQFF.

This clone was counted a single time. J is TRBJ1-1 and V is TRBV12-3 or TRBV12-4; 7 bases are shared with TRBD1. V shed 5 bases, J shed 11 bases, and the junction held 8 bases outside the gene matches. The CDR3 extends over 12 amino acids. The CDR3 region is CASSLQGVGAFF. In nucleotides, the CDR3 is TGTGCCAGCAGTCTTCAGGGGGTTGGGGCTTTCTTT.

The V gene is TRBV27, the J gene TRBJ2-3; 7 bases fit TRBD2. Germline V lookup: CDR1 MNHEY, CDR2 SMNVEV (reference sequence). This CDR3 has 15 amino acids. With V trimmed by 5 bases and J by 4 bases, 9 bases remained unmatched. In nucleotides, the CDR3 is TGTGCCAGCAGTCCCGTGGGGAGGGCTGCAGATACGCAGTATTTT. Its translation: CASSPVGRAADTQYF.

V gene TRBV10-2 combines with J gene TRBJ2-3; TRBD2 agrees at 12 bases. This CDR3 has 15 amino acids. With V trimmed by 2 bases and J by 3 bases, 0 bases remained unmatched. From germline, CDR1 is WSHSY and CDR2 SAAADI. The CDR3 loop is CASSETSGRTDTQYF. CDR3 DNA: TGCGCCAGCAGTGAGACTAGCGGGAGGACAGATACGCAGTATTTT.

The rearrangement links TRBV19 to TRBJ2-5, with 7 bases lining up with TRBD2. Trimming removed 3 bases from V and 9 bases from J; junction bases left unmatched: 7. The CDR3 length is 13 residues. Germline V lookup: CDR1 LNHDA, CDR2 SQIVND (reference sequence). Here the CDR3 reads CASSIVGGSAQYF. The CDR3 DNA reads as TGTGCCAGTAGTATCGTCGGGGGGTCGGCCCAGTACTTC.

This clone was detected once. The rearrangement links TRBV14 to TRBJ2-2; D remains unclear. Per germline, CDR1 SGHDN and CDR2 FVKESK. V gave up 3 bases and J gave up 5 bases, with 7 bases separating them. The length of the CDR3 is 13 residues. The DNA for the CDR3 is TGTGCCAGCAGCCACGGGTTGACCGGGGAGCTGTTTTTT. It specifies CASSHGLTGELFF. Variable domain in full (rest from reference TRBV14 and TRBJ2-2): EAGVTQFPSHSVIEKGQTVTLRCDPISGHDNLYWYRRVMGKEIKFLLHFVKESKQDESGMPNNRFLAERTGGTYSTLKVQPAELEDSGVYFCASSHGLTGELFFGEGSRLTVL.

V is TRBV19 and J is TRBJ2-3; 16 nucleotides agree with TRBD2. CDR1 LNHDA and CDR2 SQIVND come from the germline V gene (reference sequence). This CDR3 has 18 residues. Trimming at V came to 3 bases and at J to 6 bases, leaving 9 bases not matched to a gene. Written as DNA, the CDR3 is TGTGCCAGTAGTATGCAAGTCCCGGGACTAGCGGGGGGGGATACGCAGTATTTT. This gives the protein CASSMQVPGLAGGDTQYF.

This clone has a handful of counts. This chain uses TRBV11-3 with TRBJ2-7; TRBD1 matches 8 bases. Germline V gives CDR1 SGHNT, CDR2 YENEEA. V gave up 6 bases and J gave up 6 bases; unmatched junction bases: 10. The CDR3 runs 14 residues. The CDR3: CASSLTSGGSEQYF. The DNA for the CDR3 is TGTGCCAGCAGTCTAACGTCAGGGGGCAGCGAGCAGTACTTC.

The chain carries TRBV19 and TRBJ1-2, with D unresolved. The CDR3 sequence is 13 residues long. Germline CDR1 is LNHDA and CDR2 is SQIVND (reference sequence). V lost 5 bases, J lost 7 bases, and 14 bases lay in between. CDR3 sequence reads: CASSRAEGGGYTF. CDR3 in DNA: TGTGCCAGTAGTCGCGCGGAGGGTGGTGGCTACACCTTC.

In this sample, this clone turned up a few times. Possible read error: a much larger clone is one base away. The chain carries TRBV7-9 and TRBJ1-1; D uncertain. Germline CDR1 reads SEHNR; CDR2 reads FQNEAQ (reference sequence). The length of the CDR3 is 12 residues. Between the trimmed V and J ends, which lost 3 bases and 1 base, there was a span of 3 bases. For the CDR3, the DNA is TGTGCCAGCAGCTTCCAGAACACTGAAGCTTTCTTT. Translating gives CASSFQNTEAFF.

This sequence joins TRBV6-5 and TRBJ1-2; 7 bases are a match to TRBD1. The CDR3 has 15 residues. Germline V gives CDR1 MNHEY, CDR2 SVGAGI. After removal of 4 bases from V and 1 base from J, the junction contained 6 bases not matched to a gene. The CDR3 bases are TGTGCCAGCAGTTCTACGAGGGGGCGTAACTATGGCTACACCTTC. Protein product: CASSSTRGRNYGYTF.

The chain has TRBV5-1 and TRBJ1-5; possibly TRBD1 for D (6 bases). V shed 4 bases and J shed 2 bases, with 13 bases lying between them. CDR3 length equals 15 residues. The V gene's germline CDR1 is SGHRS and CDR2 YFSETQ. CDR3 residues: CASSASGDGNQPQHF. The CDR3 region has the DNA TGCGCCAGCAGCGCCTCAGGGGACGGCAATCAGCCCCAGCATTTT.

The chain carries TRBV29-1 and TRBJ2-1, with D uncertain. Trimming removed 7 bases at V and 3 bases at J, with 13 bases between. Germline V gene data show CDR1 as SQVTM and CDR2 as ANQGSEA. This CDR3 has 13 amino acids. The CDR3 nucleotides are TGCAGCGCCACTACCTTCCTCTACAATGAGCAGTTCTTC. Its translation is CSATTFLYNEQFF.

The chain combines TRBV9 with TRBJ2-5, with a possible D match to TRBD2 (5 bases). Trimming cost V 3 bases and J 5 bases, with 26 bases left between them. Germline V gene data show CDR1 as SGDLS and CDR2 as YYNGEE. The CDR3 is 18 residues long. CDR3: CASSAAPIGGRLFETQYF. CDR3 in DNA: TGTGCCAGCAGCGCAGCCCCCATTGGAGGACGGCTCTTTGAGACCCAGTACTTC.